The following is a TCR beta chain sequence with its context. Antigen specificity is unknown. The sample is drawn from a study of T-cell reconstitution after alpha-beta-depleted transplantation in children. Study-wide findings and caveats: Some patients owed their high day-60 TCRbeta diversity to surviving recipient T cells and thymic progenitors. About two months after transplant, alpha-beta T cells reportedly came from several hundred expanded graft clones. Newly generated T cells supplied most T-cell counts and diversity one year post-transplant.

The authors prepared the TCRbeta library with unique molecular identifiers. TCRdb used MiXCR to reprocess the PCR reads, holding one entry per CDR3 protein. The data contain around 700,000 distinct CDR3 sequences, 13% of them singletons. This CDR3 is 13 amino acids long. The V end lost 5 bases, the J end lost 10 bases, and 16 bases lay between the germline ends. Germline loops: CDR1 MNHEY, CDR2 SVGEGT. V usage is TRBV6-2 or TRBV6-3 and J usage is TRBJ2-3, with D hard to call. Source: PBMCs, taken before TCRalphabeta/CD19-depleted stem cell transplant. The origin of this receptor is a girl aged 2-10 years with congenital amegakaryocytic thrombocytopenia, due to receive a stem cell transplant. CDR3 amino acids: CASSDLEGFSQYF. In nucleotides, the CDR3 is TGTGCCAGCAGTGACCTAGAAGGGTTTTCGCAGTATTTT.